Listed below are T cell receptor beta chains from one sample, sequenced in a study of control samples from healthy donors and cancer patients. Sequencing used immunoSEQ multiplex PCR; TCRdb keeps in-frame clones, though not all of them. Counted here are over 150,000 clones, approximately 90% occurring once; the ten biggest clones make up roughly 1.5%. The sequenced sample consisted of blood. The receptors originated from a man aged 30 to 39 in good health. Both conserved end residues are part of each CDR3. Each record gives: J gene, clone size, D gene, V gene, CDR3 protein, CDR3 DNA. The D gene is left open where the match is weak. The size field is filled for only some rows; it gives once, few, many or a size class.

>TRBJ2-7|-|TRBD2|TRBV4-1
CASSQGLAFSYEQYF
TGCGCCAGCAGCCAAGGACTAGCGTTCTCCTACGAGCAGTACTTC
>TRBJ1-1|-|-|TRBV6-5
CASSYGGAEAFF
TGTGCCAGCAGTTACGGAGGGGCTGAAGCTTTCTTT
>TRBJ2-7|once|TRBD2|TRBV10-3
CAITVGLAGSYEQYF
TGTGCCATCACCGTTGGACTAGCGGGGTCCTACGAGCAGTACTTC
>TRBJ2-3|-|TRBD2|TRBV20-1
CSAPAGGRKYF
TGCAGTGCCCCCGCGGGGGGGCGCAAATATTTT
>TRBJ2-1|-|TRBD2|TRBV19
CASSIGSGPYNEQFF
TGTGCCAGTAGTATAGGTAGCGGGCCCTACAATGAGCAGTTCTTC
>TRBJ2-7|few|TRBD2|TRBV2
CASSGTGLAGGPSSYEQYF
TGTGCCAGCAGTGGGACGGGACTAGCGGGGGGCCCTAGCTCCTACGAGCAGTACTTC
>TRBJ2-1|-|TRBD2|TRBV29-1
CSAVTSGSSFGNEQFF
TGCAGCGCTGTGACTAGCGGGAGCAGTTTCGGTAATGAGCAGTTCTTC
>TRBJ2-3|once|TRBD2|TRBV6-2/TRBV6-3
CASSFGTTGTDTQYF
TGTGCCAGCAGTTTCGGGACTACCGGCACAGATACGCAGTATTTT
>TRBJ1-5|few|-|TRBV7-9
CASSLALGGNSNQPQHF
TGTGCCAGCAGCTTAGCGCTGGGGGGGAATAGCAATCAGCCCCAGCATTTT
>TRBJ2-3|-|TRBD2|TRBV11-2
CASSPRGGGGASTDTQYF
TGTGCCAGCAGCCCCCGCGGCGGGGGGGGTGCTAGCACAGATACGCAGTATTTT
>TRBJ1-2|-|-|TRBV6-1
CASSDPMTGLGTSGYTF
TGTGCCAGCAGTGATCCGATGACGGGACTGGGAACCAGTGGCTACACCTTC
>TRBJ2-7|-|-|TRBV27
CASSSQGASYEQYF
TGTGCCAGCAGTTCACAGGGTGCGTCCTACGAGCAGTACTTC
>TRBJ1-1|-|-|TRBV2
CASSEEGHTEAFF
TGTGCCAGCAGTGAAGAGGGCCACACTGAAGCTTTCTTT